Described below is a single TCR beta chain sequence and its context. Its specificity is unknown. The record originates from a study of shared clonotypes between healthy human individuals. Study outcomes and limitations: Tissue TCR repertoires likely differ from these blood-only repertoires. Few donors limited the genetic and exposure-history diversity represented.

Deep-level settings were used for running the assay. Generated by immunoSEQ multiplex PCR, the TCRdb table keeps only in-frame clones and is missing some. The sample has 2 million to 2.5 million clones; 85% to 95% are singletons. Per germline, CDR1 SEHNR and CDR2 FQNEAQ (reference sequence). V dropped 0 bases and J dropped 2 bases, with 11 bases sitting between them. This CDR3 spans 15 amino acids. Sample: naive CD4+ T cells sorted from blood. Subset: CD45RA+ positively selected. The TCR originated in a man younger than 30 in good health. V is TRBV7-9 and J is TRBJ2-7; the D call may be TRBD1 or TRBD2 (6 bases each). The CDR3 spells CASSLAGGPPYEQYF. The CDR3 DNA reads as TGTGCCAGCAGCTTAGCGGGGGGCCCACCCTACGAGCAGTACTTC.